This record concerns one T cell receptor (beta chain) sequence. Its antigen remains unidentified. One base away lies a much larger clone, so this may be a sequencing read error. No conserved phenylalanine or tryptophan ends this CDR3, so it is likely a read error. This entry belongs to a study of T cells in Graves' hyperthyroidism and ophthalmopathy. TCR beta CDR3 regions were amplified from RNA. The TCR CDR3 was amplified in a first-round RT-PCR using the HTBI primer set. Each CDR3 protein gets one entry after TCRdb re-called the multiplex PCR reads with MiXCR. The top ten hold around 15% of the sample, which has 550,000 to 850,000 distinct CDR3 sequences, around a sixth seen once. Patients aged 18 to 65 with hyperthyroidism were newly diagnosed, with duration under 2 months. The study left out patients who had uncontrolled infection, other autoimmune disease, pregnancy or lactation. This CDR3 is 14 amino acids long. Germline CDR1 is SGHRS and CDR2 is YFSETQ. V lost 1 base, J lost 2 bases, and 3 bases stayed unmatched.

Study-level findings and limits: The model foresaw ophthalmopathy a median about 6.5 months prior to onset.

The sequence came from a woman between 50 and 59 years old with Graves' hyperthyroidism that later progressed to Graves' ophthalmopathy. The chain has TRBV5-1 and TRBJ2-7, with 7 positions matching TRBD1. Sequenced input: blood. The CDR3 is CASSLKGAAYEQYL. CDR3 bases: TGCGCCAGCAGCTTGAAGGGGGCCGCCTACGAGCAGTACCTC.